This entry lists 23 T cell receptor beta chains sequenced from one sample in a study of beta chain features in type 1 diabetes. General observations from the study: People with Type 1 diabetes carried modestly yet significantly shorter TCRB CDR3s in all four CD4+ subsets.

Since all of the isolated RNA was reverse transcribed, expressed TCRB transcripts were what got sequenced. Clones were read by immunoSEQ multiplex PCR, and TCRdb kept only the in-frame ones, dropping some. This table holds some 150,000 clones, about 13% found once. No antigens are known for them. Sequencing was performed on central memory CD4+ T cells from blood. These receptors were obtained from a man younger than 35 with type 1 diabetes.

This clone was counted between two and nine times. This chain connects TRBV28 to TRBJ2-7; D not resolved. The CDR3 runs 11 residues. Germline CDR1 reads MDHEN; CDR2 reads SYDVKM. V shed 8 bases and J shed 2 bases, with 7 bases lying between them. CDR3 region: CASGSTYEQYF. The CDR3 DNA reads as TGTGCCAGCGGAAGCACCTACGAGCAGTACTTC.

This clone was picked up a small number of times. The rearrangement joins TRBV9 to TRBJ1-2, with TRBD1 identical over 12 bases. The V gene's germline CDR1 is SGDLS and CDR2 YYNGEE. The CDR3 runs 17 residues. Trimming took 3 bases from V and 3 from J; bases not matched to a gene: 9. For the CDR3, the DNA is TGTGCCAGCAGCGAACCCGGGACAGGGGGCTATGACTATGGCTACACCTTC. It encodes CASSEPGTGGYDYGYTF.

The gene calls are TRBV27 and TRBJ2-1, with 10 bases fitting TRBD1. Germline assignment: CDR1 MNHEY and CDR2 SMNVEV (reference sequence). With V trimmed by 9 bases and J by 5 bases, 7 bases remained unmatched. The CDR3 is 14 amino acids. Written as DNA, the CDR3 is TGTGCCAGTTCCCGGGACAGGGGTAACAATGAGCAGTTCTTC. It specifies CASSRDRGNNEQFF.

This clone was recorded a few times. The gene calls are TRBV7-6 and TRBJ1-2, with D perhaps TRBD1 (6 bases). Germline lookup yields CDR1 SGHVS and CDR2 FNYEAQ. Trimming took off 4 bases at V and 0 bases at J, with 12 bases between the two ends. The CDR3 loop spans 15 amino acids. DNA for the CDR3: TGTGCCAGCAGCTCGCACAGGGCAACTAACTATGGCTACACCTTC. This codes for CASSSHRATNYGYTF.

The chain carries TRBV19 and TRBJ1-5; D remains ambiguous. The CDR3 covers 17 residues. Per the germline V gene, CDR1 is LNHDA and CDR2 is SQIVND (reference sequence). V was pared by 0 bases and J by 9 bases, with 21 bases between. CDR3 DNA sequence: TGTGCCAGTAGTATAGATGTCAGACACCGACCGGCGTGGCCCCAGCATTTT. This encodes CASSIDVRHRPAWPQHF.

This chain links TRBV6-6 with TRBJ1-1; 9 nucleotides line up with TRBD1. The CDR3 contains 14 residues. Germline V gives CDR1 MNHNY, CDR2 SVGAGI (reference sequence). V lost 7 bases, J lost 5 bases, and 8 bases stayed unmatched. The CDR3 nucleotides read TGTGCCAGCACTTTACAGGGGGCGAGAACTGAAGCTTTCTTT. Residues: CASTLQGARTEAFF.

This clone was detected a few times. This chain uses TRBV20-1 with TRBJ2-1, with D uncertain. Germline CDR1 reads DFQATT; CDR2 reads SNEGSKA (reference sequence). The CDR3 is 11 amino acids. Deletions cut 3 bases from V and 7 bases from J, with 7 bases between. CDR3 nucleotide sequence: TGCAGTGCTAGCGCAGCAAATGAGCAGTTCTTC. Translation gives CSASAANEQFF.

This clone was seen a handful of times. This chain connects TRBV5-1 to TRBJ2-3; no clear D gene. Germline CDR1 and CDR2: SGHRS and YFSETQ. This CDR3 has 12 residues. V was cut by 4 bases and J by 6 bases, with 9 bases left in between. The CDR3 is CASSPQSDTQYF. The CDR3 coding sequence is TGCGCCAGCAGCCCCCAGTCCGATACGCAGTATTTT.

This clone was counted only a few times. V usage is TRBV5-1 and J usage is TRBJ1-1, with 7 bases fitting TRBD1. Germline CDR1 SGHRS, CDR2 YFSETQ. CDR3 length equals 15 residues. V lost 2 bases and J lost 5; bases outside the gene matches: 9. CDR3 amino acids: CASSFGQDRGTEAFF. The CDR3 DNA follows: TGCGCCAGCAGCTTTGGACAGGATCGAGGGACTGAAGCTTTCTTT.

This clone was counted between two and nine times. This rearrangement joins TRBV7-2 to TRBJ2-3; no definite D call. CDR3 length: 15 amino acids. Germline V gene lookup returns CDR1 SGHTA and CDR2 FQGNSA. V lost 5 bases to trimming and J lost 0 bases, with 12 bases between them. The CDR3: CASSQNYQSTDTQYF. For the CDR3, the DNA is TGTGCCAGCAGCCAAAACTACCAAAGCACAGATACGCAGTATTTT. Filled out from reference TRBV7-2 and TRBJ2-3, the complete variable domain reads GAGVSQSPSNKVTEKGKDVELRCDPISGHTALYWYRQSLGQGLEFLIYFQGNSAPDKSGLPSDRFSAERTGGSVSTLTIQRTQQEDSAVYLCASSQNYQSTDTQYFGPGTRLTVL.

This clone was recorded a few times. This sequence joins TRBV6-5 and TRBJ2-7, with D perhaps matching TRBD2 (5 bases). The CDR3 is 13 residues long. V lost 6 bases and J 9 bases, leaving 18 bases between the germline ends. CDR1 is MNHEY, CDR2 SVGAGI, per germline. For the CDR3, the DNA is TGTGCCAGCAGCCCGGACTCATCGGGTCTGCAGTACTTC. It translates to CASSPDSSGLQYF.

In its sample, this clone was seen once. The V gene is TRBV6-6, the J gene TRBJ2-5; TRBD1 matches at 7 bases. The end of the DNA is better explained by TRBJ2-7, so the J call may be wrong. The CDR3 runs 13 residues. Germline V gene sequence: CDR1 MNHNY, CDR2 SVGAGI (reference sequence). The CDR3 bases are TGTGCCAGCGGTGGACAGGCCTCCTACGAGCAGTACTTC. Encoded protein: CASGGQASYEQYF.

The V and J genes are TRBV5-6 and TRBJ1-1, with D unclear. Germline assignment: CDR1 SGHDT and CDR2 YYEEEE. The CDR3 runs to 11 residues. Trimming left V 0 bases short and J 5 bases short, with 2 bases between. The DNA of the CDR3 is TGTGCCAGCAGCTTGGTGACTGAAGCTTTCTTT. It translates to CASSLVTEAFF.

This rearrangement joins TRBV7-2 to TRBJ2-1, with 7 bases aligning to TRBD2. CDR3 size: 16 residues. From germline, CDR1 is SGHTA and CDR2 FQGNSA. V gave up 5 bases and J gave up 3 bases; unmatched junction bases: 10. The CDR3 spells CASSQDWRGNYNEQFF. CDR3 bases: TGTGCCAGCAGCCAAGATTGGCGGGGGAACTACAATGAGCAGTTCTTC. Full variable domain (missing parts from reference TRBV7-2 and TRBJ2-1): GAGVSQSPSNKVTEKGKDVELRCDPISGHTALYWYRQSLGQGLEFLIYFQGNSAPDKSGLPSDRFSAERTGGSVSTLTIQRTQQEDSAVYLCASSQDWRGNYNEQFFGPGTRLTVL.

The rearrangement joins TRBV9 to TRBJ1-2; D possibly corresponds to TRBD1 (5 bases). V lost 7 bases to trimming and J lost 5 bases, with 12 bases between them. Germline V gives CDR1 SGDLS, CDR2 YYNGEE. This CDR3 spans 12 amino acids. The CDR3 DNA reads TGTGCCAGCGGGGGAACTTGGTATGGCTACACCTTC. Its protein product is CASGGTWYGYTF.

The rearrangement uses TRBV5-1 and TRBJ2-5; no clear D. CDR3 length equals 14 residues. Between the trimmed V and J ends, which lost 4 bases and 2 bases, there was a span of 12 bases. Germline CDR1 is SGHRS and CDR2 is YFSETQ. CDR3 bases: TGCGCCAGCAGCCCCCAGGTGAATCAAGAGACCCAGTACTTC. Amino acid sequence: CASSPQVNQETQYF.

CDR3 amino acids: CASRGGSVKETQYF. The CDR3 DNA follows: TGTGCCAGCAGGGGAGGGAGCGTTAAAGAGACCCAGTACTTC. The genes are TRBV7-9 and TRBJ2-5; 7 positions agree with TRBD2. Trimming took 6 bases from V and 3 from J; bases not matched to a gene: 7. The CDR3 extends over 14 amino acids. From germline, CDR1 is SEHNR and CDR2 FQNEAQ (reference sequence).

This clone was counted only a few times. V is TRBV30 and J is TRBJ1-5; 8 nucleotides match TRBD1. The V segment lost 3 bases and the J segment 6 bases; nucleotides outside the gene matches: 7. There are 14 residues in the CDR3. CDR1 and CDR2 (germline): GTSNPN, SVGIG (reference sequence). CDR3 in DNA: TGTGCCTGGAGCGAGGGACAGGAGAGTCAGCCCCAGCATTTT. This codes for CAWSEGQESQPQHF.

This clone showed up just a few times. The V and J genes are TRBV30 and TRBJ1-4; D gene unclear. The CDR3 totals 16 residues. CDR1 and CDR2 (germline): GTSNPN, SVGIG (reference sequence). Between the trimmed V and J ends, which lost 3 bases and 0 bases, there was a span of 14 bases. CDR3 sequence (DNA): TGTGCCTGGAGCTTCTCGTCTCTTGCAACTAATGAAAAACTGTTTTTT. Protein product: CAWSFSSLATNEKLFF.

The rearrangement joins TRBV7-6 to TRBJ2-5, with 7 nucleotides matching TRBD1. Germline CDR1 reads SGHVS; CDR2 reads FNYEAQ. Trimming took 5 bases from V and 5 from J; bases not matched to a gene: 11. This CDR3 is built from 15 residues. The CDR3 spells CASSQSGTESETQYF. CDR3 coding DNA: TGTGCCAGCAGCCAATCCGGGACAGAGTCGGAGACCCAGTACTTC. Variable domain in full (rest from reference TRBV7-6 and TRBJ2-5): GAGVSQSPRYKVTKRGQDVALRCDPISGHVSLYWYRQALGQGPEFLTYFNYEAQQDKSGLPNDRFSAERPEGSISTLTIQRTEQRDSAMYRCASSQSGTESETQYFGPGTRLLVL.

This clone was detected only a few times. This chain's CDR3 is CASSTGLRQETQYF. Here the CDR3 DNA reads TGTGCCAGCAGCACGGGACTCCGCCAAGAGACCCAGTACTTC. The genes are TRBV7-3 and TRBJ2-5; weak D call: TRBD2 (6 bases). This CDR3 contains 14 residues. The V gene lost 5 bases and the J gene lost 1 base, with 11 bases spanning the gap. CDR1 and CDR2 from the germline V gene are SGHTA and FQGTGA.

The gene calls are TRBV2 and TRBJ1-1, with D maybe TRBD1 (5 bases). The germline V gene encodes CDR1 SNHLY and CDR2 FYNNEI. Trimming left V 7 bases short and J 4 bases short, with 7 bases between. The CDR3 contains 11 residues. This CDR3 is CASTQGTEAFF. CDR3 in DNA: TGTGCCAGCACCCAGGGCACTGAAGCTTTCTTT.

The chain links TRBV27 to TRBJ1-5; D is undetermined. This CDR3 spans 16 amino acids. Per germline, CDR1 MNHEY and CDR2 SMNVEV (reference sequence). V was clipped by 6 bases and J by 2 bases, with 17 bases between them. In nucleotides, the CDR3 is TGTGCCAGCAGCGGATCGGTAGGATTGCGCAATCAGCCCCAGCATTTT. Amino acid sequence: CASSGSVGLRNQPQHF.